This T cell receptor (beta chain) is drawn from a study of T cell responses to AZD1222 COVID-19 vaccine. The CDR3 has 17 residues. CDR1 and CDR2 from the germline V gene are PRHDT and FYEKMQ (reference sequence). V was clipped by 7 bases and J by 7 bases; unmatched bases: 17. TCRdb keeps only in-frame clones here, not all; method: immunoSEQ multiplex PCR. The repertoire holds some 200,000 clones, with roughly 91% as singletons. This chain uses TRBV13 with TRBJ2-1; 9 bases align to TRBD2. The sequence derives from an adult in good health. The specimen was peripheral blood, collected on day 0 of AZD1222 vaccination. CDR3 DNA sequence: TGTGCCAGCACCTTGAACCGGGGCGGGAGGGCGAGAAATGAGCAGTTCTTC. Translation: CASTLNRGGRARNEQFF.